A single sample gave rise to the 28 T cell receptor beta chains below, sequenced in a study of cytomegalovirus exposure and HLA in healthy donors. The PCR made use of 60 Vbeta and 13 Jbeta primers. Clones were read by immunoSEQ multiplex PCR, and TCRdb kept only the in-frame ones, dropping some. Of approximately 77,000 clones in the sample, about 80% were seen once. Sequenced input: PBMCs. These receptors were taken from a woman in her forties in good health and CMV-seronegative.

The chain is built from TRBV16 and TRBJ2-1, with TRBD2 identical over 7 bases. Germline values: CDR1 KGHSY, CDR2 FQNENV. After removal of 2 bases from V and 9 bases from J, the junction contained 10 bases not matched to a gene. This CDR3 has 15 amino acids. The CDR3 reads CASSQGGDVRSEQFF. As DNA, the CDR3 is TGTGCCAGCAGCCAAGGGGGGGATGTGAGGAGTGAGCAGTTCTTC. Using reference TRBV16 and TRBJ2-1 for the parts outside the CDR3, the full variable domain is GEEVAQTPKHLVRGEGQKAKLYCAPIKGHSYVFWYQQVLKNEFKFLISFQNENVFDETGMPKERFSAKCLPNSPCSLEIQATKLEDSAVYFCASSQGGDVRSEQFFGPGTRLTVL.

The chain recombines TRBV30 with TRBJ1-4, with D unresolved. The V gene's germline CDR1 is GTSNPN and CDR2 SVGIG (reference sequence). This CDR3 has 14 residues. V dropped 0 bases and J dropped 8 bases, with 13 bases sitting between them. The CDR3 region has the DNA TGTGCCTGGAGTGTACTGGCAGGCTGGGAAAAACTGTTTTTT. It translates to CAWSVLAGWEKLFF.

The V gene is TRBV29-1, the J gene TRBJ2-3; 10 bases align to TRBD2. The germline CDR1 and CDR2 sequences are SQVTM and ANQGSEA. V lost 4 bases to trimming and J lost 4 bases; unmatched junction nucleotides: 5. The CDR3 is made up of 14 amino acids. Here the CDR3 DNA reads TGCAGCGTTGTCCCAGCGGGGGGGCCAGATACGCAGTATTTT. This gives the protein CSVVPAGGPDTQYF.

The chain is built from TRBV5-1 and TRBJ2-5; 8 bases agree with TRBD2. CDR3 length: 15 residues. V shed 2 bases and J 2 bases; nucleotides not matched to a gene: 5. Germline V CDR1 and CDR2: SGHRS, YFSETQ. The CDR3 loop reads CASSLTSGIQETQYF. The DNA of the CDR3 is TGCGCCAGCAGCTTAACTAGCGGAATTCAAGAGACCCAGTACTTC.

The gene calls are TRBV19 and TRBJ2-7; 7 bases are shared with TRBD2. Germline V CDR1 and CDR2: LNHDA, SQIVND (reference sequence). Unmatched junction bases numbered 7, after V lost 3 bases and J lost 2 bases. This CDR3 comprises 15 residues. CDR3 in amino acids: CASSMSGARTYEQYF. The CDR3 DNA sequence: TGTGCCAGTAGTATGAGCGGGGCAAGAACCTACGAGCAGTACTTC.

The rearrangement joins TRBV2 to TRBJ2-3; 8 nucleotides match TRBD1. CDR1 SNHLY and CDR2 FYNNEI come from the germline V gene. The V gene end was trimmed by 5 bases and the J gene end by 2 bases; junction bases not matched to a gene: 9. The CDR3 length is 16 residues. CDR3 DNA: TGTGCCAGCAGTCGGACAGGGCTACCGGACACAGATACGCAGTATTTT. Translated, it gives CASSRTGLPDTDTQYF.

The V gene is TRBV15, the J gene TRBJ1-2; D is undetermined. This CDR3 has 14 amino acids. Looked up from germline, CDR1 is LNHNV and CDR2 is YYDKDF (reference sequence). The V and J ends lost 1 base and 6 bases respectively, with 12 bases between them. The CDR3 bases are TGTGCCACCAGCAGAGTGGGCAGGCTGGATGGCTACACCTTC. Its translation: CATSRVGRLDGYTF.

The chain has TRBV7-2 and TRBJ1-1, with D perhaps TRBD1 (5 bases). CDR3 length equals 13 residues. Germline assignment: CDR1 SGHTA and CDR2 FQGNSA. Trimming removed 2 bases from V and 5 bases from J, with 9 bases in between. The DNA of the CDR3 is TGTGCCAGCAGCTTATGGGGGGAAACTGAAGCTTTCTTT. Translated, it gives CASSLWGETEAFF.

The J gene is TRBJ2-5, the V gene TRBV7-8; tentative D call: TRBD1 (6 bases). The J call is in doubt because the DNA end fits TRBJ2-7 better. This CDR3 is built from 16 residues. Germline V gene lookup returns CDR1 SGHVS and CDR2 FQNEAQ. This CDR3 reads CASSSLGGQSLYEQYF. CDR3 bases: TGTGCCAGCAGCTCGTTAGGAGGACAGTCTCTCTACGAGCAGTACTTC.

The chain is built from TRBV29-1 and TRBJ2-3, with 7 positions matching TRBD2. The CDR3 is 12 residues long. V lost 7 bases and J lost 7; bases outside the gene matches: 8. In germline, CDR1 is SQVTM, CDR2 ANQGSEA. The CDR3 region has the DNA TGCAGCGCCGGCACTAGCGCAAATACGCAGTATTTT. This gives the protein CSAGTSANTQYF.

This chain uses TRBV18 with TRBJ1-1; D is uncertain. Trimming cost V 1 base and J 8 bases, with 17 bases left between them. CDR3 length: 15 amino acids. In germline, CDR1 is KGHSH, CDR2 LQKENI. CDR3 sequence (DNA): TGTGCCAGCTCACCACTACGGGAGGTGGATTGGGAAGCTTTCTTT. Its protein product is CASSPLREVDWEAFF.

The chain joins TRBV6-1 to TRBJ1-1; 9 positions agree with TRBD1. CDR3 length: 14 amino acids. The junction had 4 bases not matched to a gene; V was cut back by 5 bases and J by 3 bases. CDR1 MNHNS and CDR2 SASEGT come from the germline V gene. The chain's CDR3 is CASSPWTGDTEAFF. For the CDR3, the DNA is TGTGCCAGCAGTCCCTGGACAGGGGACACTGAAGCTTTCTTT.

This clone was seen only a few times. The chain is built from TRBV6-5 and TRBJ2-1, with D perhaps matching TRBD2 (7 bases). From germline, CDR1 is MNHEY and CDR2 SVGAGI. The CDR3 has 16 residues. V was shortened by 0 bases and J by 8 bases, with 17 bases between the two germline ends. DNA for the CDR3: TGTGCCAGCAGTTACTCGGGGGCACTAGCGATCGATGAGCAGTTCTTC. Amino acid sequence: CASSYSGALAIDEQFF.

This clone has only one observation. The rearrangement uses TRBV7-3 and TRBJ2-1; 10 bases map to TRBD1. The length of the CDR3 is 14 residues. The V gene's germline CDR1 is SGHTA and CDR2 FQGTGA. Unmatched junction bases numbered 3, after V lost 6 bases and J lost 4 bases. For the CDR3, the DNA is TGTGCCAGCAGTCCGGGACAGGGGTACAATGAGCAGTTCTTC. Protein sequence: CASSPGQGYNEQFF.

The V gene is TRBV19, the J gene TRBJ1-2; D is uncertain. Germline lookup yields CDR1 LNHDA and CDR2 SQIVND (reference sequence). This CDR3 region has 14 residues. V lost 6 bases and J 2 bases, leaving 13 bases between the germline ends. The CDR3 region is CASSESLENYGYTF. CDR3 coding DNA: TGTGCCAGTAGCGAGTCCCTCGAGAACTATGGCTACACCTTC. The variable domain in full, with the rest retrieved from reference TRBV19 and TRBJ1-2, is DGGITQSPKYLFRKEGQNVTLSCEQNLNHDAMYWYRQDPGQGLRLIYYSQIVNDFQKGDIAEGYSVSREKKESFPLTVTSAQKNPTAFYLCASSESLENYGYTFGSGTRLTVV.

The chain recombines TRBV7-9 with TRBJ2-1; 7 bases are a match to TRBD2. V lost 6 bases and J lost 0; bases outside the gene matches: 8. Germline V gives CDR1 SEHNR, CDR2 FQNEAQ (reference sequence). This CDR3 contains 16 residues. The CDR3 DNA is TGTGCCAGCAGGTACCTAGCGGCCAGCTCCTACAATGAGCAGTTCTTC. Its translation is CASRYLAASSYNEQFF.

CDR3 nucleotides: TGTGCCAGCAGAGATCCTACGATGAACACTGAAGCTTTCTTT. Translated, it gives CASRDPTMNTEAFF. The rearrangement joins TRBV27 to TRBJ1-1; D unresolved. With 6 bases removed from V and 0 bases from J, the gap between germline ends came to 11 bases. Germline V CDR1 and CDR2: MNHEY, SMNVEV (reference sequence). The CDR3 has 14 residues.

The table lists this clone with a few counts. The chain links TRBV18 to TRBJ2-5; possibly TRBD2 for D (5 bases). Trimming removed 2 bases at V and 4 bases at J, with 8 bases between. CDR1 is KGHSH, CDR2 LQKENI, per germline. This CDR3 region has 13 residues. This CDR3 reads CASSPTSRETQYF. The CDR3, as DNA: TGTGCCAGCTCACCAACTAGTCGAGAGACCCAGTACTTC.

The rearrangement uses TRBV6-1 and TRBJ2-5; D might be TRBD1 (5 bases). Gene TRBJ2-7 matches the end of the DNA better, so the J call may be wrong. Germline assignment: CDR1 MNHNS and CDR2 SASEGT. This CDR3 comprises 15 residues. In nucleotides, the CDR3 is TGTGCCAGCAGTGGTTTCCAGGGTTCCGCCTACGAGCAGTACTTC. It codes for CASSGFQGSAYEQYF.

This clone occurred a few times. CDR3 nucleotide sequence: TGTGCCAGCAGTCCACCCATGGGGAGGGAAGGAGCTTTCTTT. Translation gives CASSPPMGREGAFF. The chain couples TRBV25-1 to TRBJ1-1, with unresolved D. The ends were cut back, 5 bases at V and 10 bases at J, with 20 bases in the middle. The CDR3 runs 14 residues. Germline CDR1 reads MGHDK; CDR2 reads SYGVNS.

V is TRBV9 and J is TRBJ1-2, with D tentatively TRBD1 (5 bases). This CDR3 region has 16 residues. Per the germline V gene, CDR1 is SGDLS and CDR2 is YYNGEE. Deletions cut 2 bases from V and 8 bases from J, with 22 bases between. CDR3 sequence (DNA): TGTGCCAGCAGCGTCGGGGGATTTGGTCGGGCGGGGGGCTACACCTTC. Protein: CASSVGGFGRAGGYTF. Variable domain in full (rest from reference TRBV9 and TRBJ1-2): DSGVTQTPKHLITATGQRVTLRCSPRSGDLSVYWYQQSLDQGLQFLIQYYNGEERAKGNILERFSAQQFPDLHSELNLSSLELGDSALYFCASSVGGFGRAGGYTFGSGTRLTVV.

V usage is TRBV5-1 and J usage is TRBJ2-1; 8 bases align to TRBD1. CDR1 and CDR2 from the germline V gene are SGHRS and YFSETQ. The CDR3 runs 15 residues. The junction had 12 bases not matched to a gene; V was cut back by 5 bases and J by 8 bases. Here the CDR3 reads CASRPQGAAFDEQFF. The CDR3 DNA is TGCGCCAGCAGGCCTCAGGGGGCAGCTTTCGATGAGCAGTTCTTC.

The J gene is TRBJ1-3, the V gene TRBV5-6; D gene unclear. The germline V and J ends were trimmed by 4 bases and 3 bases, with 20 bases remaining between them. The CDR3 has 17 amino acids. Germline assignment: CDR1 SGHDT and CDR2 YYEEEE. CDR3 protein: CASSEFLRRDLGNTIYF. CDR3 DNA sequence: TGTGCCAGCAGCGAATTCCTCCGGAGAGACCTTGGAAACACCATATATTTT.

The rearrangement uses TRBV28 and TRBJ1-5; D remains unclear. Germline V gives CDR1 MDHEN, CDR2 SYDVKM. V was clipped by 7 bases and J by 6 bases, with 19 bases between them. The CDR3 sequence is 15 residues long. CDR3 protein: CASINREADLQPQHF. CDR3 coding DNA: TGTGCCAGCATTAATCGTGAGGCCGATCTTCAGCCCCAGCATTTT.

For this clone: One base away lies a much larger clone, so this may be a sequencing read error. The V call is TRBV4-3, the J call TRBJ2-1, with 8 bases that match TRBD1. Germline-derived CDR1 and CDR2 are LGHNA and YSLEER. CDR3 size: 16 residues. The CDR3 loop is CASTQATGGAYNEQFF. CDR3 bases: TGCGCCAGCACCCAAGCCACAGGGGGAGCCTACAATGAGCAGTTCTTC.

The CDR3, as DNA: TGCGCCAGCAGCCAAACAGGGGGTGATGGATATGGCTACACCTTC. The encoded protein is CASSQTGGDGYGYTF. The rearrangement uses TRBV4-3 and TRBJ1-2, with 8 bases fitting TRBD1. The CDR3 is 15 amino acids. CDR1 LGHNA and CDR2 YSLEER come from the germline V gene. V gave up 2 bases and J gave up 5 bases; unmatched junction bases: 7.

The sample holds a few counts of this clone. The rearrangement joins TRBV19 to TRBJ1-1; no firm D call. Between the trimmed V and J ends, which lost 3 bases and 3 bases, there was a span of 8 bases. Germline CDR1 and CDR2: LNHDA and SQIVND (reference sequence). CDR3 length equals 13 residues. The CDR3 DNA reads TGTGCCAGTAGTATGGGCTATTACACTGAAGCTTTCTTT. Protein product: CASSMGYYTEAFF.

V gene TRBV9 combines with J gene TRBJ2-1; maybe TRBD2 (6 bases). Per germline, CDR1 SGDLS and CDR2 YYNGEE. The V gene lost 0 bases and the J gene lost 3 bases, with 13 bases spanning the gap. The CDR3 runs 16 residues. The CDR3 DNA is TGTGCCAGCAGCGTAGCGGGTAGCGGAGTCTACAATGAGCAGTTCTTC. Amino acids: CASSVAGSGVYNEQFF.